This T cell receptor beta chain was documented in a study of regulatory T cells in long-lasting Graves disease. CDR1 and CDR2 (germline): MDHEN, SYDVKM. This CDR3 is built from 13 residues. V lost 4 bases to trimming and J lost 5 bases, with 11 bases between them. This clonotype was detected ten times or more. Its antigen is undetermined. Specified time point: newly diagnosed GD, antithyroid drugs for less than 3 months. The TCR library was made from RNA that had been extracted from PBMCs in TRIzol. Libraries of TCR beta came from iRepertoire HTBI primers plus Arm-PCR of CDR3 regions. TCRdb used MiXCR to reprocess the multiplex PCR reads, holding one entry per CDR3 protein. Found here are fewer than 350,000 distinct CDR3 sequences, approximately 20% of them singletons; the top ten hold more than 35%. Study-level points and caveats: Persistent Graves' cases showed lower TCR diversity than newly diagnosed cases. Persistent disease preferred TRBV28, TRBJ1-2 and TRBJ2-5; new disease, TRBV20-1 and TRBJ2-1. Study of thyroid tissue was not done, with only peripheral blood studied.

The chain employs TRBV28 and TRBJ1-1; D perhaps matches TRBD1 (6 bases). Sequenced material: peripheral blood mononuclear cells (PBMCs), taken at new diagnosis, from a patient treated with antithyroid drugs. The receptor's source is a female donor with Graves disease. The CDR3: CASSYEGGTEAFF. The CDR3 bases are TGTGCCAGCAGTTACGAGGGGGGGACTGAAGCTTTCTTT. Looking up the rest from reference TRBV28 and TRBJ1-1 gives the full variable domain: DVKVTQSSRYLVKRTGEKVFLECVQDMDHENMFWYRQDPGLGLRLIYFSYDVKMKEKGDIPEGYSVSREKKERFSLILESASTNQTSMYLCASSYEGGTEAFFGQGTRLTVV.